This T cell receptor (beta chain) was profiled in a study of blood T cell repertoires in COVID-19. The overall study: Sources were T cells, B-cell-depleted T cells, or PBMCs; the material itself was cDNA or gDNA.

Assignments of participants to cohorts depended upon their own reported clinical history. Cohort 3 donors were reported recovered after two negative PCRs, clearance, or symptom resolution. In the original analysis: Reference gene primer amplification gave estimated nucleated cell counts. Profiled with immunoSEQ multiplex PCR; TCRdb holds only in-frame clones, not every one. That table furnishes V, J and clone size, whereas the DNA furnished D and trimming. Found here are approximately 170,000 clones, 84% of them singletons; the top ten hold about 8.6%. Per the germline V gene, CDR1 is KGHSH and CDR2 is LQKENI. V lost 0 bases and J 8 bases, leaving 13 bases between the germline ends. The CDR3 is 15 amino acids.

The sequenced sample was PBMCs or T cells enriched from blood (not recorded which). The receptor was isolated from a woman between 45 and 65 years old who had recovered from COVID-19. J is TRBJ1-4 and V is TRBV18; D call uncertain. The CDR3 DNA reads TGTGCCAGCTCACCACCTGGAGGAGATAAGGAAAAACTGTTTTTT. Its protein product is CASSPPGGDKEKLFF.